Listed here are 28 T cell receptor beta chains from one sample, sequenced in a study of technical replicates of blood from a few donors. Profiling relied on immunoSEQ multiplex PCR, and the TCRdb table lists in-frame clones only, not all of them. Among just over 55,000 clones listed, roughly 95% were seen once. The sequenced material came from PBMCs. These receptors were taken from a human donor in good health. Some clones in this sample may be carry-over from other donors' samples.

CDR3: CASSLGSGSSYEQYF. In nucleotides, the CDR3 is TGTGCCAGCAGCTTAGGTAGCGGGAGTTCCTACGAGCAGTACTTC. The chain links TRBV7-2 to TRBJ2-7, with 9 bases identical to TRBD2. CDR3 length equals 15 residues. V was clipped by 1 base and J by 1 base; unmatched bases: 2. Germline values: CDR1 SGHTA, CDR2 FQGNSA.

This clone has a single count. The J gene is TRBJ2-7, the V gene TRBV6-5; D may be TRBD1 (7 bases). Germline V gene lookup returns CDR1 MNHEY and CDR2 SVGAGI. There are 16 residues in the CDR3. Deletions cut 0 bases from V and 4 bases from J, with 16 bases between. CDR3 DNA sequence: TGTGCCAGCAGTTACTCGGGGGGCAGGGGGGTTTACGAGCAGTACTTC. Residues: CASSYSGGRGVYEQYF.

This rearrangement joins TRBV27 to TRBJ1-2, with a tentative D call TRBD1 (5 bases). V lost 5 bases and J 8 bases, leaving 21 bases between the germline ends. The CDR3 is made up of 15 amino acids. Germline V gene sequence: CDR1 MNHEY, CDR2 SMNVEV (reference sequence). Here the CDR3 DNA reads TGTGCCAGCAGTACAGCGGGGGAAAGGTATCGCGGCTACACCTTC. Translated, it gives CASSTAGERYRGYTF.

The CDR3 here is CASSITTGANTGELFF. The CDR3 DNA is TGTGCCAGTAGTATTACGACGGGGGCGAACACCGGGGAGCTGTTTTTT. This chain joins TRBV19 and TRBJ2-2; perhaps TRBD2 as D (6 bases). Germline V gene lookup returns CDR1 LNHDA and CDR2 SQIVND (reference sequence). The V end was cut by 3 bases, the J end by 0 bases, with 11 bases between. The CDR3 is 16 residues long. Full variable domain (rest looked up from reference TRBV19 and TRBJ2-2): DGGITQSPKYLFRKEGQNVTLSCEQNLNHDAMYWYRQDPGQGLRLIYYSQIVNDFQKGDIAEGYSVSREKKESFPLTVTSAQKNPTAFYLCASSITTGANTGELFFGEGSRLTVL.

This rearrangement joins TRBV5-1 to TRBJ2-7; 9 nucleotides agree with TRBD2. With V trimmed by 0 bases and J by 3 bases, 4 bases remained unmatched. This CDR3 is built from 15 residues. The germline V gene has CDR1 SGHRS and CDR2 YFSETQ. CDR3 protein: CASSLGLAGSYEQYF. In nucleotides, the CDR3 is TGCGCCAGCAGCTTGGGGCTAGCGGGGAGCTACGAGCAGTACTTC.

The chain carries TRBV27 and TRBJ1-5; D remains unclear. The CDR3 runs to 14 residues. Germline V gene sequence: CDR1 MNHEY, CDR2 SMNVEV (reference sequence). The V gene lost 3 bases and the J gene lost 7 bases, with 13 bases spanning the gap. CDR3 protein: CASSFSGVGQPQHF. In DNA, the CDR3 is TGTGCCAGCAGTTTTTCCGGGGTCGGCCAGCCCCAGCATTTT.

This chain joins TRBV10-3 and TRBJ1-1; D might be TRBD1 (6 bases). Per the germline V gene, CDR1 is ENHRY and CDR2 is SYGVKD. The CDR3 length is 15 residues. Trimming took 0 bases from V and 0 from J, leaving 8 bases between them. The CDR3 loop is CAISESGAVNTEAFF. The CDR3 DNA sequence: TGTGCCATCAGTGAGTCGGGGGCAGTGAACACTGAAGCTTTCTTT.

The V and J genes are TRBV7-9 and TRBJ2-2, with 7 nucleotides matching TRBD2. The CDR3 has 13 residues. Germline trimming cut 8 bases from V and 4 bases from J; bases unmatched to any gene: 4. CDR1 is SEHNR, CDR2 FQNEAQ, per germline (reference sequence). The CDR3 here is CASQGEGTGELFF. The DNA of the CDR3 is TGTGCCAGCCAAGGGGAGGGCACCGGGGAGCTGTTTTTT.

The rearrangement joins TRBV6-6 to TRBJ2-2, with 9 bases that match TRBD1. Germline V gene data show CDR1 as MNHNY and CDR2 as SVGAGI (reference sequence). V trimming: 6 bases; J trimming: 6 bases; junction bases outside the gene matches: 5. The CDR3 is 14 amino acids. CDR3 sequence: CASRDRGESGELFF. For the CDR3, the DNA is TGTGCCAGCAGGGACAGGGGAGAATCCGGGGAGCTGTTTTTT.

The chain has TRBV4-3 and TRBJ1-2; 10 bases fit TRBD1. Germline V gene lookup returns CDR1 LGHNA and CDR2 YSLEER. V dropped 1 base and J dropped 8; count of bases not matched to a gene: 4. The CDR3 covers 14 residues. DNA for the CDR3: TGCGCCAGCAGCCAAGGACAGGGGGCGGAAGGCTACACCTTC. Translating gives CASSQGQGAEGYTF.

This chain joins TRBV11-1 and TRBJ2-6; 9 positions match TRBD2. V shed 5 bases and J 1 base; nucleotides not matched to a gene: 6. CDR3 length: 17 amino acids. Per the germline V gene, CDR1 is SGHAT and CDR2 is FQDESV (reference sequence). The CDR3 spells CASSEGLALSGANVLTF. The DNA for the CDR3 is TGTGCCAGCAGCGAAGGACTAGCGTTGTCTGGGGCCAACGTCCTGACTTTC.

The chain employs TRBV16 and TRBJ1-2, with 8 bases lining up with TRBD1. With V trimmed by 4 bases and J by 4 bases, 17 bases remained unmatched. CDR3 size: 18 residues. Per germline, CDR1 KGHSY and CDR2 FQNENV. The CDR3 spells CASSRAPPGQEFGYGYTF. In DNA form, the CDR3 reads TGTGCCAGCAGCCGAGCACCTCCGGGACAGGAATTCGGCTATGGCTACACCTTC.

V and J are TRBV6-5 and TRBJ2-7, with D tentatively TRBD2 (5 bases). This CDR3 contains 12 residues. The germline V gene encodes CDR1 MNHEY and CDR2 SVGAGI. The germline V and J ends were trimmed by 10 bases and 4 bases, with 14 bases remaining between them. The CDR3 protein is CATTSTIYEQYF. The CDR3 nucleotides read TGTGCCACCACGTCGACTATTTACGAGCAGTACTTC.

The V gene is TRBV9, the J gene TRBJ1-6; TRBD1 matches at 7 bases. The CDR3 totals 14 residues. The germline CDR1 and CDR2 sequences are SGDLS and YYNGEE. The V segment lost 6 bases and the J segment 5 bases; nucleotides outside the gene matches: 5. For the CDR3, the DNA is TGTGCCAGCACCCCGGGACAGAATAATTCACCCCTCCACTTT. Its protein product is CASTPGQNNSPLHF.

This chain uses TRBV4-3 with TRBJ2-7; D not certain. Germline lookup yields CDR1 LGHNA and CDR2 YSLEER. V was shortened by 1 base and J by 1 base, with 5 bases between the two germline ends. The CDR3 contains 13 residues. The CDR3 DNA reads as TGCGCCAGCAGCCAAGGTCGTTCCTACGAGCAGTACTTC. It yields the protein CASSQGRSYEQYF.

The chain combines TRBV11-2 with TRBJ2-7, with D possibly being TRBD2 (6 bases). The germline gives CDR1 SGHAT, CDR2 FQNNGV. Between the trimmed V and J ends, which lost 3 bases and 0 bases, there was a span of 15 bases. The CDR3 contains 16 residues. The CDR3 nucleotides read TGTGCCAGCAGCTTCGGGCGGGGCAGAAGCTCCTACGAGCAGTACTTC. It specifies CASSFGRGRSSYEQYF.

The chain carries TRBV5-1 and TRBJ2-1, with 7 bases fitting TRBD1. This CDR3 has 15 amino acids. Unmatched junction bases numbered 4, after V lost 0 bases and J lost 4 bases. Germline lookup yields CDR1 SGHRS and CDR2 YFSETQ. CDR3 sequence reads: CASSLEGGEYNEQFF. CDR3 bases: TGCGCCAGCAGCTTGGAAGGGGGCGAATACAATGAGCAGTTCTTC.

J is TRBJ2-1 and V is TRBV7-9; tentatively, D is TRBD2 (5 bases). The CDR3 loop spans 14 amino acids. V shed 2 bases and J shed 4 bases, with 9 bases lying between them. Germline V lookup: CDR1 SEHNR, CDR2 FQNEAQ (reference sequence). Here the CDR3 DNA reads TGTGCCAGCAGCTTACTTGAGGGATACAATGAGCAGTTCTTC. This translates into CASSLLEGYNEQFF.

This clone was seen only once. The gene calls are TRBV11-2 and TRBJ2-3, with D perhaps TRBD2 (6 bases). V lost 1 base and J lost 0, with 14 bases in between. Germline V gene sequence: CDR1 SGHAT, CDR2 FQNNGV. The CDR3 runs to 17 residues. CDR3 amino acids: CASSLVSLALSTDTQYF. The CDR3 DNA sequence: TGTGCCAGCAGCTTAGTTTCCCTAGCGCTCAGCACAGATACGCAGTATTTT.

This chain joins TRBV6-4 and TRBJ2-1; 11 bases are a match to TRBD2. The CDR3 totals 19 residues. Per the germline V gene, CDR1 is MRHNA and CDR2 is SNTAGT. Trimming cost V 6 bases and J 0 bases; bases outside gene matches: 13. The CDR3 loop is CASRRGLAGTRSSYNEQFF. The CDR3 nucleotides are TGTGCCAGCAGGAGAGGACTAGCGGGTACCCGGAGCTCCTACAATGAGCAGTTCTTC.

The rearrangement joins TRBV11-1 to TRBJ1-2; tentative D call: TRBD1 (5 bases). Germline values: CDR1 SGHAT, CDR2 FQDESV (reference sequence). The CDR3 spans 15 residues. The V end lost 5 bases, the J end lost 5 bases, and 18 bases lay between the germline ends. The chain's CDR3 is CASSLGANPGYGYTF. The CDR3 DNA reads TGTGCCAGCAGCCTAGGGGCTAACCCAGGATATGGCTACACCTTC.

This clone came up a few times. The sample has other DNA sequences that encode this CDR3 too. The J gene is TRBJ2-7, the V gene TRBV4-1; TRBD1 agrees at 7 bases. J gave up 4 bases and V 0 bases, and 6 bases lay outside the gene matches. The CDR3 runs 15 residues. Per the germline V gene, CDR1 is MGHRA and CDR2 is YSYEKL. The CDR3 loop is CASSQDPGTDYEQYF. CDR3 bases: TGCGCCAGCAGCCAAGATCCGGGGACAGATTACGAGCAGTACTTC.

This sequence joins TRBV4-1 and TRBJ2-7; maybe TRBD1 (6 bases). The germline V and J ends were trimmed by 0 bases and 9 bases, with 15 bases remaining between them. From germline, CDR1 is MGHRA and CDR2 YSYEKL. CDR3 length: 14 residues. This CDR3 reads CASSQEGAFTLQYF. The CDR3 region has the DNA TGCGCCAGCAGCCAAGAGGGGGCATTTACTCTGCAGTACTTC.

This clone is labeled as medium-sized. The chain links TRBV21-1 to TRBJ1-1. TRBV21-1 is labeled a pseudogene. The CDR3 is 11 residues long. CDR3 in DNA: TGTGCCAGCAGCACTGGAGATGAAGCTTTCTTT. It codes for CASSTGDEAFF.

This clone appeared once. This rearrangement joins TRBV5-6 to TRBJ1-5; D remains unclear. The germline V gene encodes CDR1 SGHDT and CDR2 YYEEEE. The CDR3 spans 15 residues. Trimming stripped 2 bases from V and 2 bases from J, with 11 bases between. The CDR3 region has the DNA TGTGCCAGCAGCTTAGATGGGCTCGGCAATCAGCCCCAGCATTTT. It codes for CASSLDGLGNQPQHF.

This sequence joins TRBV5-1 and TRBJ2-7; 7 bases match TRBD2. Germline CDR1 is SGHRS and CDR2 is YFSETQ. The CDR3 runs 14 residues. V trimming: 4 bases; J trimming: 3 bases; junction bases outside the gene matches: 7. CDR3 sequence reads: CASSGGGGDYEQYF. CDR3 DNA sequence: TGCGCCAGCAGCGGGGGGGGTGGGGACTACGAGCAGTACTTC.

The rearrangement uses TRBV4-3 and TRBJ1-4, with 9 bases matching TRBD1. V shed 6 bases, J shed 3 bases, and the junction held 20 bases outside the gene matches. The CDR3 is 20 amino acids. Germline V gene data show CDR1 as LGHNA and CDR2 as YSLEER. The CDR3 DNA reads as TGCGCCAGCAGGCCTACAAAAAGGGAGGGAGGGGACAGGGCTAATGAAAAACTGTTTTTT. It yields the protein CASRPTKREGGDRANEKLFF.

CDR3 coding DNA: TGTGCCAGCAGTTTGGGACAGGTTCGGACTGAAGCTTTCTTT. Protein: CASSLGQVRTEAFF. This chain uses TRBV27 with TRBJ1-1; the match to TRBD1 covers 8 bases. Germline V lookup: CDR1 MNHEY, CDR2 SMNVEV (reference sequence). V trimming: 3 bases; J trimming: 5 bases; junction bases outside the gene matches: 5. The CDR3 is 14 residues long.